This T cell receptor beta chain was sequenced for a study of blood T cell repertoires in COVID-19. Study overall: Donors in the United States, Italy and Spain gave samples during acute or convalescent COVID-19.

On this clone: The same CDR3 arises from other DNA sequences in this sample as well.

Seattle's cohort entered during active infection and was followed longitudinally. Germline V lookup: CDR1 KGHSH, CDR2 LQKENI. Trimming stripped 1 base from V and 2 bases from J, with 8 bases between. There are 14 residues in the CDR3. Per the study methods: The assay estimated nucleated cells by amplifying reference gene primers. Repertoires were generated with immunoSEQ multiplex PCR, while TCRdb's copy carries only in-frame clones and drops some. The D gene and trimming were derived from the DNA, and the V and J assignments and clone size from that table. The sample yields hundreds of thousands of clones, about 88% seen once.

The V and J genes are TRBV18 and TRBJ1-1, with D perhaps TRBD1 (5 bases). The material sequenced was peripheral blood. This TCR was sampled from a woman aged 30 to 39 with COVID-19, enrolled during active disease. The CDR3 loop reads CASSPLDRNTEAFF. CDR3 in DNA: TGTGCCAGCTCACCACTTGACAGAAACACTGAAGCTTTCTTT.